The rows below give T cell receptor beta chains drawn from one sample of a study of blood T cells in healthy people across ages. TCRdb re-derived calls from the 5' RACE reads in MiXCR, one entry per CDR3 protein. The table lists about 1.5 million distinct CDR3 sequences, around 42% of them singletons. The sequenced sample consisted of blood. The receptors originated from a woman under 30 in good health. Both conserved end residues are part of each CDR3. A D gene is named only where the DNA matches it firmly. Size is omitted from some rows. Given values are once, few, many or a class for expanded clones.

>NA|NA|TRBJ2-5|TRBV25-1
TGTGCCAGCAGACTTAGCCTGGCGGCCAAGACCCAGTACTTC
CASRLSLAAKTQYF
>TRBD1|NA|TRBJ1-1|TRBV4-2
TGTGCCAGCAGCCAAGTTAGTAACAGGGGGCTTTTGGGCACTGAAGCTTTCTTT
CASSQVSNRGLLGTEAFF
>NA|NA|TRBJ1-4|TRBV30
TGTGCCTGTCTACTCTGGCCCCCGTCGGTTGAAAAACTGTTTTTT
CACLLWPPSVEKLFF
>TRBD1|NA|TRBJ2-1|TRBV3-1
TGTGCCAGCAGCCAAGGACAGGGCGTGTGGCAGTTCTTC
CASSQGQGVWQFF
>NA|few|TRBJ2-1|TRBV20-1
TGCAGTGCTCGGGACGGCCGCAATGAGCAGTTCTTC
CSARDGRNEQFF
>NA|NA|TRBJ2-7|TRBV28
TGTGCCAGCAGTTCAGGCGCACGGGGATTCTACGAGCAGTACTTC
CASSSGARGFYEQYF
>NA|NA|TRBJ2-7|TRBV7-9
TGTGCCGCCCGGGCCCTTCTCTCCTACGAGCAGTACTTC
CAARALLSYEQYF
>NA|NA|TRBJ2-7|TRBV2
TGTGCCAGCAGTGCCGACACCGGTCGGAGGTACGAGCAGTACTTC
CASSADTGRRYEQYF
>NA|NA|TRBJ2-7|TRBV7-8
TGTGCCAGTAGCCCAGGAGGGTCCCCCTACTCCTACGAGCAGTACTTC
CASSPGGSPYSYEQYF
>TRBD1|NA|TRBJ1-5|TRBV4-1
TGCGCCAGCAGCCCTCTCACCCAGGGGGGCAATCAGCCCCAGCATTTT
CASSPLTQGGNQPQHF
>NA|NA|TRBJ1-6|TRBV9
TGTGCCAGCGCGGGACACTTGGATTCACCCCTCCACTTT
CASAGHLDSPLHF
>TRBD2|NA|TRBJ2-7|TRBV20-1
TGCAGTGCGTCGCCGACTAGCTGGGTGTGCGAGCAGTACTTC
CSASPTSWVCEQYF
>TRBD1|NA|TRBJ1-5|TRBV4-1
TGCGCCAGCAGCCGGACAGGGGGCGAGCCCCAGCATTTT
CASSRTGGEPQHF
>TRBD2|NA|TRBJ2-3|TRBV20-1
TGCAGTGCTAGGTCGGGAGCGGGGATCGCAGATACGCAGTATTTT
CSARSGAGIADTQYF
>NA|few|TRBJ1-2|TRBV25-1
TGTGCCAGCAGTGACCAGGATAGGAATGGCTACACCTTC
CASSDQDRNGYTF
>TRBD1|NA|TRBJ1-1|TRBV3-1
TGTGCCAGCAGCCAAGGGGACAGGGCTGAAACTGAAGCTTTCTTT
CASSQGDRAETEAFF
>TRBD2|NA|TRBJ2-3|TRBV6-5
TGTGCCAGCAGTTACGTCGGGGGGGGCACAGATACGCAGTATTTT
CASSYVGGGTDTQYF
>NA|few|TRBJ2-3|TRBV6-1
TGTGCCAGCAGGGCCACCCGGGGGCATCAAAGCACAGATACGCAGTATTTT
CASRATRGHQSTDTQYF
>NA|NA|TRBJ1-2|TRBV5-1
TGCGCCAGCAGCTCCGACGGGGGCATCCTTATGGGCGGCTACACCTTC
CASSSDGGILMGGYTF
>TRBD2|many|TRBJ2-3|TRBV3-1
TGTGCCAGCAGCGCCATGGTTAGCGGGGGATCCGCAGATACGCAGTATTTT
CASSAMVSGGSADTQYF
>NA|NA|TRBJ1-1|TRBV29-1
TGCAGCGTTCCCCCTTTTTCGGGGCAGAACACTGAAGCTTTCTTT
CSVPPFSGQNTEAFF
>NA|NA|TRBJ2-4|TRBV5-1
TGCGCCAGCAGCTTGGGATCTGTTTCGGACATTCAGTACTTC
CASSLGSVSDIQYF
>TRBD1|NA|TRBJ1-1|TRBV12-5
TGTGCTAGTGGTTTGGACGGGACAGTTTTCATGAACACTGAAGCTTTCTTT
CASGLDGTVFMNTEAFF
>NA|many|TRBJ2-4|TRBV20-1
TGCAGTGCCCCCTCAGGCATCGCGACCAAAAACATTCAGTACTTC
CSAPSGIATKNIQYF